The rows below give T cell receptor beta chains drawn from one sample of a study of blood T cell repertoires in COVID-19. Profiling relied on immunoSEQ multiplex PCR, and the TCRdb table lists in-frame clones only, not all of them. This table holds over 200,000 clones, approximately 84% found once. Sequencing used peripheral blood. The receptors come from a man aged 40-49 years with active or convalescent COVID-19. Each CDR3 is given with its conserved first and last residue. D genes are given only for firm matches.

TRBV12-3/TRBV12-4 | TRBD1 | CASSGQGWAEAFF
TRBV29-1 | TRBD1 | CSVRQGASYGYTF
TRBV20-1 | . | CSASDPGVNTGELFF
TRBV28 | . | CASSLSGVDVSGNTIYF
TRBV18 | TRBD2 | CASSQTSSGRYQETQYF
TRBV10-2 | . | CASSGQIDYGYTF
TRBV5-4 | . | CASSTRDTDTEAFF
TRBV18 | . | CASSPDQGSRELFF
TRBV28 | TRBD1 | CASSTPGQGNYGYTF
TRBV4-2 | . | CASSQDIAANTQYF
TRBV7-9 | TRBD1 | CASSSELGSGGYYGYTF
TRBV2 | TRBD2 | CASSAVAGVGNGELFF
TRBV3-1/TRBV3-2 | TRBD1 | CASSQGGTGNYGYTF
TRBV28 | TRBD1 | CASSLPVAGGDYGYTF
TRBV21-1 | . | CASSCLSDGAMKKLFF
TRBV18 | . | CASSPRLGEETQYF
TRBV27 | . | CASSSRALSYEQYF
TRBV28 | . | CASTHQGNSPLHF
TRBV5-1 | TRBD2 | CASSRTSGGLNTGELFF
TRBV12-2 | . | CASRDKTGQGVEAFF
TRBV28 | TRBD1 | CASSTNRQGVNQPQHF
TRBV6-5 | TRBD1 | CASTIGQGETETQYF
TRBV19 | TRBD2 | CASTSPWTSGSYNEQFF
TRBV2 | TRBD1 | CASHWGTGGNTGELFF
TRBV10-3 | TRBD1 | CAISTDRELYF
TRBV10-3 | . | CAISEGIEQYF
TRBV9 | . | CASSVVQGSVYEQYF
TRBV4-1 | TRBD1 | CASSTGVNNQPQHF
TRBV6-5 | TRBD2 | CASFVGGGSYEQYF
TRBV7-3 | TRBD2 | CASSLIGTTDEQFF
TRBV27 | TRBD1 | CASGDRGETQYF
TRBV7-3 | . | CASSLTGQRQETQYF
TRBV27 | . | CASSYRQGQVYTF
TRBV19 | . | CASSTTPGTLYEQYF
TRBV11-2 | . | CASSLGTPYSYEQYF
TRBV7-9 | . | CASSLRDQPQHF
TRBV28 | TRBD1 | CASSSLWTGITEAFF